This T cell receptor beta chain was documented in a study of CD8 T cells in ankylosing spondylitis. This clonotype has a count of ten or more. This CDR3 region has 14 residues. Germline V gives CDR1 MDHEN, CDR2 SYDVKM. Trimming stripped 7 bases from V and 5 bases from J, with 15 bases between. 5'-RACE, quantitative and with molecular barcodes, yielded the TCR beta libraries. TCRdb fed the 5' RACE reads into MiXCR, producing one record per CDR3 protein. The table records around 220,000 distinct CDR3 sequences, roughly a tenth of them present only once. Sequencing input: blood, either unsorted or a sorted T cell fraction (not recorded which). This clonotype was obtained from a male donor with ankylosing spondylitis or in good health (not recorded which). The V and J genes are TRBV28 and TRBJ2-1; the D is unclear. The CDR3 sequence is CASTLDTPHNEQFF. The CDR3 bases are TGTGCCAGCACCCTGGATACTCCCCACAATGAGCAGTTCTTC.